The next 20 T cell receptor beta chains were all read from a single sample in a study of CD8 T cells in ankylosing spondylitis. Notes on the study in general: Ankylosing spondylitis blood appeared to be characterized by a TCR beta motif of eight or nine highly homologous variants.

TCRdb reprocessed the 5' RACE reads via MiXCR and lists one record per CDR3 protein. The repertoire consists of a few hundred thousand distinct CDR3 sequences, with less than 10% occurring once and the leading ten covering approximately 15%. What these receptors recognize is not known. Sample: blood, either unsorted or a sorted T cell fraction (not recorded which). The source is a male donor with ankylosing spondylitis.

This clonotype was picked up a small number of times. V gene TRBV28 combines with J gene TRBJ1-5; D is ambiguous. The CDR3 has 15 amino acids. CDR1 is MDHEN, CDR2 SYDVKM, per germline. V was cut by 7 bases and J by 0 bases, with 13 bases left in between. The chain's CDR3 is CASIAGGYSNQPQHF. The DNA of the CDR3 is TGTGCCAGCATCGCGGGCGGATATAGCAATCAGCCCCAGCATTTT.

Ten or more counts support this clonotype. This chain joins TRBV5-1 and TRBJ2-1; a possible D gene is TRBD1 (5 bases). The length of the CDR3 is 14 residues. Between the trimmed V and J ends, which lost 3 bases and 7 bases, there was a span of 14 bases. Germline V gene sequence: CDR1 SGHRS, CDR2 YFSETQ. CDR3 in amino acids: CASSSDRPGNEQFF. As DNA, the CDR3 is TGCGCCAGCAGCTCCGACAGACCAGGGAATGAGCAGTTCTTC.

CDR3 protein: CSARLNENTGELFF. The CDR3 coding sequence is TGCAGTGCTAGATTGAACGAGAACACCGGGGAGCTGTTTTTT. The gene calls are TRBV20-1 and TRBJ2-2; D gene unclear. This CDR3 is built from 14 residues. V gave up 2 bases and J gave up 1 base, with 8 bases separating them. Germline assignment: CDR1 DFQATT and CDR2 SNEGSKA (reference sequence).

This clonotype was counted only a few times. This chain uses TRBV18 with TRBJ2-1; a weak D match, TRBD2 (6 bases). V lost 3 bases and J 4 bases, leaving 13 bases between the germline ends. The CDR3 spans 15 residues. The germline CDR1 and CDR2 sequences are KGHSH and LQKENI. The CDR3 DNA is TGTGCCAGCTCACCGGAGGTCGCGGGATACAATGAGCAGTTCTTC. Encoded protein: CASSPEVAGYNEQFF.

This clonotype was counted only a few times. The chain recombines TRBV9 with TRBJ2-1; 7 positions match TRBD2. CDR3 length: 16 amino acids. Per the germline V gene, CDR1 is SGDLS and CDR2 is YYNGEE. Trimming took 2 bases from V and 0 from J; bases not matched to a gene: 5. CDR3 region: CASSVLAVASYNEQFF. The CDR3 coding sequence is TGTGCCAGCAGCGTGCTAGCGGTTGCCTCCTACAATGAGCAGTTCTTC.

This chain links TRBV9 with TRBJ2-1, with TRBD1 matching 7 bases. This CDR3 comprises 12 residues. The V segment lost 0 bases and the J segment 10 bases; nucleotides outside the gene matches: 1. The V gene's germline CDR1 is SGDLS and CDR2 YYNGEE. CDR3 in DNA: TGTGCCAGCAGCGTAGCCAGGGGGGAGCAGTTCTTC. Translating it yields CASSVARGEQFF.

In this sample, this clonotype turned up many times. The chain has TRBV20-1 and TRBJ1-5; weak D call: TRBD1 (5 bases). The CDR3 is made up of 15 amino acids. Germline V gene data show CDR1 as DFQATT and CDR2 as SNEGSKA (reference sequence). Trimming stripped 3 bases from V and 0 bases from J, with 12 bases between. The CDR3 sequence is CSASGTAYSNQPQHF. The CDR3 DNA follows: TGCAGTGCTAGTGGGACGGCTTATAGCAATCAGCCCCAGCATTTT.

This clonotype has only a few counts. The rearrangement links TRBV5-1 to TRBJ2-2; 10 positions agree with TRBD1. This CDR3 spans 19 amino acids. V lost 4 bases, J lost 5 bases, and 17 bases stayed unmatched. CDR1 is SGHRS, CDR2 YFSETQ, per germline. The CDR3 sequence is CASSTRDRGLFERTGELFF. The CDR3 DNA reads TGCGCCAGCAGCACCCGGGACAGGGGACTATTCGAAAGGACCGGGGAGCTGTTTTTT. The complete variable domain, with remaining parts taken from reference TRBV5-1 and TRBJ2-2, reads KAGVTQTPRYLIKTRGQQVTLSCSPISGHRSVSWYQQTPGQGLQFLFEYFSETQRNKGNFPGRFSGRQFSNSRSEMNVSTLELGDSALYLCASSTRDRGLFERTGELFFGEGSRLTVL.

This clonotype was counted at least ten times. The rearrangement joins TRBV20-1 to TRBJ1-5; D unresolved. The V gene's germline CDR1 is DFQATT and CDR2 SNEGSKA (reference sequence). Trimming shortened V by 8 bases and J by 3 bases, and 17 bases separated the two germline ends. The CDR3 contains 14 residues. The CDR3 DNA follows: TGCAGTTTACGGCCACATGGTTCCAATCAGCCCCAGCATTTT. It yields the protein CSLRPHGSNQPQHF.

This clonotype was picked up many times. The genes are TRBV5-5 and TRBJ2-2; TRBD2 is a possible D gene (6 bases). Trimming removed 1 base from V and 4 bases from J, with 11 bases in between. The CDR3 totals 15 residues. CDR1 and CDR2 from the germline V gene are SGHKS and YYEKEE (reference sequence). This chain's CDR3 is CASSLYLASTGELFF. CDR3 nucleotide sequence: TGTGCCAGCAGCTTGTACCTAGCGAGCACCGGGGAGCTGTTTTTT.

This clonotype has a handful of counts. J is TRBJ2-7 and V is TRBV20-1; 12 bases map to TRBD1. There are 15 residues in the CDR3. Per germline, CDR1 DFQATT and CDR2 SNEGSKA (reference sequence). V shed 0 bases and J 3 bases; nucleotides not matched to a gene: 3. The DNA for the CDR3 is TGCAGTGCTAGAGATGGGACAGGGGGCGTCTACGAGCAGTACTTC. This codes for CSARDGTGGVYEQYF.

DNA of the CDR3: TGCAGTGCAAAGGGTTGGGGCGAGCGGGAGTACGAGCAGTACTTC. Its protein product is CSAKGWGEREYEQYF. The V and J genes are TRBV20-1 and TRBJ2-7; 8 bases are shared with TRBD2. Looked up from germline, CDR1 is DFQATT and CDR2 is SNEGSKA (reference sequence). The V segment lost 6 bases and the J segment 4 bases; nucleotides outside the gene matches: 14. This CDR3 contains 15 residues.

This clonotype was picked up many times. V is TRBV25-1 and J is TRBJ1-6, with D unclear. The germline V gene has CDR1 MGHDK and CDR2 SYGVNS. This CDR3 has 13 residues. Trimming took off 1 base at V and 12 bases at J, with 10 bases between the two ends. The CDR3 here is CASSESGFVPLHF. DNA for the CDR3: TGTGCCAGCAGTGAATCCGGGTTTGTACCCCTCCACTTT.

This clonotype was counted ten times or more. The chain has TRBV6-2 or TRBV6-3 and TRBJ1-1, with 9 bases aligning to TRBD1. CDR1 MNHEY and CDR2 SVGEGT come from the germline V gene. J gave up 0 bases and V 5 bases, and 4 bases lay outside the gene matches. The CDR3 runs to 15 residues. The CDR3 spells CASSDGQGMNTEAFF. DNA for the CDR3: TGTGCCAGCAGTGATGGACAGGGGATGAACACTGAAGCTTTCTTT.

This chain connects TRBV5-1 to TRBJ2-7; 7 bases agree with TRBD2. From germline, CDR1 is SGHRS and CDR2 YFSETQ. The CDR3 is made up of 16 amino acids. The J segment lost 1 base and the V segment lost 4 bases, leaving 11 bases of the junction unmatched. CDR3 region: CASSANQLARSYEQYF. Here the CDR3 DNA reads TGCGCCAGCAGCGCAAACCAACTAGCGCGATCCTACGAGCAGTACTTC.

This clonotype was observed a handful of times. The chain recombines TRBV7-6 with TRBJ1-3; D ambiguous. The CDR3 totals 16 residues. Germline loops: CDR1 SGHVS, CDR2 FNYEAQ. V was cut by 0 bases and J by 0 bases, with 9 bases left in between. The DNA for the CDR3 is TGTGCCAGCAGCTTAGCCGTGCCTATCTCTGGAAACACCATATATTTT. This translates into CASSLAVPISGNTIYF.

This clonotype was picked up many times. The chain joins TRBV12-3 or TRBV12-4 to TRBJ2-7; TRBD1 matches 7 bases. This CDR3 contains 14 residues. J was trimmed by 6 bases and V by 7 bases; bases with no gene match: 12. The CDR3 region has the DNA TGTGCCAGCACAATCGGGACAGCAAATGGCGAGCAGTACTTC. Residues: CASTIGTANGEQYF.

This clonotype is a singleton in its sample. V usage is TRBV18 and J usage is TRBJ2-7, with D possibly being TRBD2 (5 bases). CDR3 length equals 13 residues. The V end was cut by 0 bases, the J end by 5 bases, with 8 bases between. The germline V gene has CDR1 KGHSH and CDR2 LQKENI. The CDR3 here is CASSPPLANEQYF. In DNA form, the CDR3 reads TGTGCCAGCTCACCACCTCTAGCTAACGAGCAGTACTTC.

This rearrangement joins TRBV6-4 to TRBJ2-6; D ambiguous. In germline, CDR1 is MRHNA, CDR2 SNTAGT. V was shortened by 10 bases and J by 1 base, with 8 bases between the two germline ends. The CDR3 covers 13 residues. The CDR3 bases are TGTGCCACCCGGATGTCTGGGGCCAACGTCCTGACTTTC. Its translation is CATRMSGANVLTF.

This chain joins TRBV5-5 and TRBJ2-5; TRBD1 agrees at 9 bases. Trimming took 2 bases from V and 2 from J; bases not matched to a gene: 4. The CDR3 has 15 amino acids. Germline lookup yields CDR1 SGHKS and CDR2 YYEKEE (reference sequence). DNA for the CDR3: TGTGCCAGCAGCTTATGGGACAGGGAACAAGAGACCCAGTACTTC. Translation gives CASSLWDREQETQYF.